What follows are 18 T cell receptor beta chains derived from one specimen sequenced in a study of T cells after yellow fever vaccination. A single record per CDR3 protein comes from TCRdb applying MiXCR to the 5' RACE reads. In the table there are hundreds of thousands of distinct CDR3 sequences, roughly 4% of which are singletons. Sample: PBMCs, taken 5 days after the yellow fever booster vaccination. The receptors originated from a man aged 18 to 35 who received the YFV17D yellow fever vaccine.

This clonotype appeared many times. The chain uses TRBV12-3 or TRBV12-4 and TRBJ1-2; D might be TRBD1 (5 bases). This CDR3 has 16 residues. V lost 1 base to trimming and J lost 4 bases, with 16 bases between them. The CDR3 DNA reads TGTGCCAGCAGTTTAGGTCCCGGGACGGGTAGCTATGGCTACACCTTC. It yields the protein CASSLGPGTGSYGYTF.

CDR3 amino acids: CASKAGGNTDTQYF. As DNA, the CDR3 is TGTGCCAGCAAGGCGGGGGGGAACACAGATACGCAGTATTTT. V is TRBV28 and J is TRBJ2-3, with 9 nucleotides matching TRBD2. V lost 7 bases, J lost 2 bases, and 4 bases stayed unmatched. CDR1 MDHEN and CDR2 SYDVKM come from the germline V gene. The CDR3 totals 14 residues.

This clonotype was recorded many times. V gene TRBV7-2 combines with J gene TRBJ2-2; possible D gene TRBD2, 6 bases. This CDR3 is built from 15 residues. Germline lookup yields CDR1 SGHTA and CDR2 FQGNSA. V was trimmed by 1 base and J by 5 bases, leaving 11 bases between them. CDR3 bases: TGTGCCAGCAGCTTAGTGGGGGGTCGGACCGGGGAGCTGTTTTTT. Its protein product is CASSLVGGRTGELFF.

At least ten counts were recorded for this clonotype. The chain recombines TRBV6-6 with TRBJ1-2; D is uncertain. The CDR3 runs to 14 residues. The germline gives CDR1 MNHNY, CDR2 SVGAGI (reference sequence). Trimming took off 2 bases at V and 8 bases at J, with 15 bases between the two ends. The DNA for the CDR3 is TGTGCCAGCAGTTACCCGGACGACCTGGGCGGCTACACCTTC. Its protein is CASSYPDDLGGYTF.

There are a few counts of this clonotype. The chain links TRBV12-3 or TRBV12-4 to TRBJ2-5; D is undetermined. The CDR3 has 15 residues. Trimming pared 6 bases from V and 4 bases from J, leaving 18 bases between. CDR3 loop: CASRPRGRVGETQYF. For the CDR3, the DNA is TGTGCCAGCAGACCCCGAGGTAGAGTGGGAGAGACCCAGTACTTC.

The gene calls are TRBV2 and TRBJ2-7; D may be TRBD1 (5 bases). This CDR3 is 13 amino acids long. Trimming took 3 bases from V and 3 from J, leaving 9 bases between them. Germline CDR1 and CDR2: SNHLY and FYNNEI. The DNA of the CDR3 is TGTGCCAGCAGTGATGAGACAGACTACGAGCAGTACGTC. Translating gives CASSDETDYEQYV.

This clonotype was detected many times. The chain is built from TRBV12-3 or TRBV12-4 and TRBJ1-2; a weak D match, TRBD1 (6 bases). The length of the CDR3 is 13 residues. V gave up 3 bases and J gave up 7 bases, with 12 bases separating them. CDR3 DNA: TGTGCCAGCAGTTTCTCCTCAGGGGTTGGCTACACCTTC. It yields the protein CASSFSSGVGYTF.

This clonotype has only a few counts. V is TRBV7-2 and J is TRBJ1-4; D is perhaps TRBD1 (5 bases). V dropped 5 bases and J dropped 5 bases, with 15 bases sitting between them. The CDR3 sequence is 15 residues long. Germline lookup yields CDR1 SGHTA and CDR2 FQGNSA. The CDR3 is CASSTGVGSNEKLFF. CDR3 in DNA: TGTGCCAGCAGCACAGGAGTCGGCTCAAATGAAAAACTGTTTTTT. Based on the CDR3 plus reference TRBV7-2 and TRBJ1-4, the full variable domain is GAGVSQSPSNKVTEKGKDVELRCDPISGHTALYWYRQSLGQGLEFLIYFQGNSAPDKSGLPSDRFSAERTGGSVSTLTIQRTQQEDSAVYLCASSTGVGSNEKLFFGSGTQLSVL.

This clonotype was seen a few times. The J gene is TRBJ1-3, the V gene TRBV5-1; tentatively, D is TRBD1 (5 bases). The ends were cut back, 5 bases at V and 0 bases at J, with 18 bases in the middle. Per the germline V gene, CDR1 is SGHRS and CDR2 is YFSETQ. This CDR3 spans 17 amino acids. CDR3 loop: CASREGPTIFSGNTIYF. In DNA, the CDR3 is TGCGCCAGCAGGGAGGGACCGACGATCTTCTCTGGAAACACCATATATTTT.

This chain connects TRBV7-9 to TRBJ2-1; weak D call: TRBD1 (5 bases). The germline V gene encodes CDR1 SEHNR and CDR2 FQNEAQ (reference sequence). CDR3 length equals 15 residues. Between the trimmed V and J ends, which lost 5 bases and 4 bases, there was a span of 15 bases. The CDR3 sequence: CASSQADQGYNEQFF. DNA for the CDR3: TGTGCCAGCAGCCAAGCCGATCAGGGTTACAATGAGCAGTTCTTC.

In this sample, this clonotype turned up a few times. The chain carries TRBV10-3 and TRBJ1-4; the match to TRBD1 covers 8 bases. This CDR3 is built from 17 residues. In germline, CDR1 is ENHRY, CDR2 SYGVKD. J gave up 0 bases and V 2 bases, and 5 bases lay outside the gene matches. CDR3 nucleotides: TGTGCCATCAGTGAGCGGGACAGGACCTCAACTAATGAAAAACTGTTTTTT. Translation: CAISERDRTSTNEKLFF.

This clonotype was seen repeatedly, ten times or more. The DNA for the CDR3 is TGTGCCAGCAGCAAGGACAGGGTGAACACTGAAGCTTTCTTT. This encodes CASSKDRVNTEAFF. The chain employs TRBV5-4 and TRBJ1-1; TRBD1 matches 8 bases. Trimming at V came to 4 bases and at J to 0 bases, leaving 2 bases not matched to a gene. The germline CDR1 and CDR2 sequences are SGHNT and YYREEE (reference sequence). CDR3 length: 14 residues.

Only a few counts were recorded for this clonotype. The rearrangement links TRBV12-3 or TRBV12-4 to TRBJ1-5; D may be TRBD1 (6 bases). V lost 5 bases to trimming and J lost 7 bases, with 12 bases between them. CDR3 length: 13 residues. The CDR3 here is CASSRQERQPQHF. CDR3 in DNA: TGTGCCAGCAGTAGACAGGAAAGGCAGCCCCAGCATTTT.

This clonotype was seen a handful of times. The rearrangement links TRBV7-2 to TRBJ2-1; TRBD2 matches at 13 bases. The J segment lost 8 bases and the V segment lost 5 bases, leaving 6 bases of the junction unmatched. There are 15 residues in the CDR3. The V gene's germline CDR1 is SGHTA and CDR2 FQGNSA. The CDR3 DNA sequence: TGTGCCAGCAGCGAAACTAGCGGGGGGGCATATGAGCAGTTCTTC. Its translation: CASSETSGGAYEQFF.

Here the CDR3 reads CSAIRPGGYGYTF. The CDR3 coding sequence is TGCAGTGCTATACGGCCAGGGGGCTATGGCTACACCTTC. The chain recombines TRBV20-1 with TRBJ1-2; TRBD1 agrees at 7 bases. This CDR3 contains 13 residues. V trimming: 4 bases; J trimming: 4 bases; junction bases outside the gene matches: 6. CDR1 and CDR2 (germline): DFQATT, SNEGSKA (reference sequence).

This clonotype was found many times. V is TRBV7-2 and J is TRBJ2-7; no reliable D call. The length of the CDR3 is 15 residues. Germline V gene data show CDR1 as SGHTA and CDR2 as FQGNSA. The V and J ends lost 4 bases and 0 bases respectively, with 13 bases between them. CDR3 sequence: CASSCRRVTSYEQYV. CDR3 nucleotide sequence: TGTGCCAGCAGCTGTCGCAGAGTTACCTCCTACGAGCAGTACGTC.

This clonotype appeared a few times. The V gene is TRBV7-8, the J gene TRBJ2-7; TRBD1 matches 11 bases. This CDR3 is built from 15 residues. Trimming at V came to 6 bases and at J to 2 bases, leaving 6 bases not matched to a gene. Germline V lookup: CDR1 SGHVS, CDR2 FQNEAQ. The CDR3: CASSRGDRGTYEQYF. As DNA, the CDR3 is TGTGCCAGCAGTCGCGGGGACAGGGGGACCTACGAGCAGTACTTC. The variable domain in full, with the rest retrieved from reference TRBV7-8 and TRBJ2-7, is GAGVSQSPRYKVAKRGQDVALRCDPISGHVSLFWYQQALGQGPEFLTYFQNEAQLDKSGLPSDRFFAERPEGSVSTLKIQRTQQEDSAVYLCASSRGDRGTYEQYFGPGTRLTVT.

This clonotype has more than one count but fewer than ten. The chain uses TRBV6-5 and TRBJ2-3; 7 nucleotides align to TRBD2. The CDR3 loop spans 17 amino acids. Germline V lookup: CDR1 MNHEY, CDR2 SVGAGI. V lost 0 bases to trimming and J lost 3 bases; unmatched junction nucleotides: 9. CDR3 region: CASSYSSGAVMTDTQYF. CDR3 sequence (DNA): TGTGCCAGCAGTTACTCGAGCGGGGCGGTAATGACAGATACGCAGTATTTT.